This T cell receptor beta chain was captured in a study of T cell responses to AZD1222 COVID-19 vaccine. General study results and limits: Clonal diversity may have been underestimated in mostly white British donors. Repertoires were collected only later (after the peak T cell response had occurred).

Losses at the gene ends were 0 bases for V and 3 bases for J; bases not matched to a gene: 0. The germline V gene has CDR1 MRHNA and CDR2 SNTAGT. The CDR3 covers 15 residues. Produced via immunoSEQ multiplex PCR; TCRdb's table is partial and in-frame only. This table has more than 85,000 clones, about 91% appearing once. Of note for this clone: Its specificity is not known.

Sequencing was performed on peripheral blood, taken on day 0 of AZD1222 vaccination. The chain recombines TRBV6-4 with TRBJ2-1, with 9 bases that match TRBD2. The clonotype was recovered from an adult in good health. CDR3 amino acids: CASSDSAGGYNEQFF. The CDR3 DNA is TGTGCCAGCAGTGACTCAGCGGGGGGCTACAATGAGCAGTTCTTC.